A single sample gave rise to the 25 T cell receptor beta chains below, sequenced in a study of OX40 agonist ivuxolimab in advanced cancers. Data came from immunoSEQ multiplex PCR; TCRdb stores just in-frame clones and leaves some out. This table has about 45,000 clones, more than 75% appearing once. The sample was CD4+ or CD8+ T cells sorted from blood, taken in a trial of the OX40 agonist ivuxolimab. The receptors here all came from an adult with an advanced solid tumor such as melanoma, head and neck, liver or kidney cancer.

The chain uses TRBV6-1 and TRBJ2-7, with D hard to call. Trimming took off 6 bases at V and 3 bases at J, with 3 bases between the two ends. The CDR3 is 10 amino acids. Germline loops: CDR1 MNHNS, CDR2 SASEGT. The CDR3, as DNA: TGTGCCAGCAGATTCTACGAGCAGTACTTC. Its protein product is CASRFYEQYF.

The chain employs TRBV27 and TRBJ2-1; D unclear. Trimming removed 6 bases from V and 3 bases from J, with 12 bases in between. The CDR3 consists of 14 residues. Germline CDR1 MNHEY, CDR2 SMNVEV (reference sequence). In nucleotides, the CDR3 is TGTGCCAGCAGCTCGCCGGAGATCTACAATGAGCAGTTCTTC. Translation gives CASSSPEIYNEQFF.

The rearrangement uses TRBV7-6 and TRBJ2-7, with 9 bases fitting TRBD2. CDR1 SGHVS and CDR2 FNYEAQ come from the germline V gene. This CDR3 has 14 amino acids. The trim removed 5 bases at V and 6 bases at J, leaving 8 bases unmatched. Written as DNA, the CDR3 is TGTGCCAGCAGCCCAGTTAGCGGGAGTGCCGAGCAGTACTTC. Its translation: CASSPVSGSAEQYF.

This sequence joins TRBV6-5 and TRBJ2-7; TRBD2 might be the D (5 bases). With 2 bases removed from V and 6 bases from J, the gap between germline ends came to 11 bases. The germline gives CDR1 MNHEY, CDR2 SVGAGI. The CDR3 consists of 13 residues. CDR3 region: CASSYGAGTEQYF. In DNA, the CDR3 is TGTGCCAGCAGTTACGGCGCGGGTACCGAGCAGTACTTC.

The CDR3 sequence is CASSLEAGNLLLGTQYF. The CDR3 DNA reads as TGTGCCAGCAGCTTAGAGGCAGGGAACCTGCTTCTGGGGACCCAGTACTTC. This chain links TRBV7-8 with TRBJ2-5; D might be TRBD1 (5 bases). The CDR3 extends over 17 amino acids. Germline assignment: CDR1 SGHVS and CDR2 FQNEAQ. Trimming took 1 base from V and 7 from J, leaving 22 bases between them.

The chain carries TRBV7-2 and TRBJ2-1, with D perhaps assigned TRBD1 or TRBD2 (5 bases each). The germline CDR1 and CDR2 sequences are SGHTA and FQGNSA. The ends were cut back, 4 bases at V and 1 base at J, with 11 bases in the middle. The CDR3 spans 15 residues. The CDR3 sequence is CASSSWGSSYNEQFF. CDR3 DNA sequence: TGTGCCAGCAGCTCGTGGGGGAGTTCCTACAATGAGCAGTTCTTC.

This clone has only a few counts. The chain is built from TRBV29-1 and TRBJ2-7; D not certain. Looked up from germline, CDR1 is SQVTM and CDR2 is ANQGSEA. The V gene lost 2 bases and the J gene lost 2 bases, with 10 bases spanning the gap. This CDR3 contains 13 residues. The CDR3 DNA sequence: TGCAGCGTTGAATCCCGGGTTCCCTACGAGCAGTACTTC. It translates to CSVESRVPYEQYF.

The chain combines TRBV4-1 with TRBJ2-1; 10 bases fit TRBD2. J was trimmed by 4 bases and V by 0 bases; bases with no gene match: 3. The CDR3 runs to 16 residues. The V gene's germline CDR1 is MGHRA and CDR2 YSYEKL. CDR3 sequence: CASSQDLAGAYNEQFF. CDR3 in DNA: TGCGCCAGCAGCCAAGATCTAGCGGGAGCGTACAATGAGCAGTTCTTC.

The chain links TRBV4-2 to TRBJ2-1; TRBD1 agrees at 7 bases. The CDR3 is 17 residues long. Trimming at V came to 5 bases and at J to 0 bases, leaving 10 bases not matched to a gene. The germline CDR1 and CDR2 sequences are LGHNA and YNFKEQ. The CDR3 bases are TGTGCCAGCAGCAGGGGGCGAGAGACAGTCTCCTACAATGAGCAGTTCTTC. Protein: CASSRGRETVSYNEQFF.

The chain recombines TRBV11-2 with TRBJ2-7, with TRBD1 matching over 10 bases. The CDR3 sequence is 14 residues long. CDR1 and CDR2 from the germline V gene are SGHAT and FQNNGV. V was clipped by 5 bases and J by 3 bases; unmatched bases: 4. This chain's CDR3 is CASSLGQGNYEQYF. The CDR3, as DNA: TGTGCCAGCAGCCTGGGACAGGGGAACTACGAGCAGTACTTC.

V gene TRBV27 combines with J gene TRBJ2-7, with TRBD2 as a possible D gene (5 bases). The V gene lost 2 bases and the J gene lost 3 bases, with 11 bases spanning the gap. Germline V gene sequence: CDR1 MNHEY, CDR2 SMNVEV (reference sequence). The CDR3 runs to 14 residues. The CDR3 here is CASSLSGAVYEQYF. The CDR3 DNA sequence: TGTGCCAGCAGTTTAAGTGGAGCGGTCTACGAGCAGTACTTC.

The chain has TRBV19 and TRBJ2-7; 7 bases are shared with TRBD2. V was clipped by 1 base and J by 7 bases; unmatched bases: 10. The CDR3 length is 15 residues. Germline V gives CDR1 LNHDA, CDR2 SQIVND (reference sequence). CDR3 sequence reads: CASSIAAGVLLEQYF. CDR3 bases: TGTGCCAGTAGTATAGCGGCGGGAGTCTTGTTAGAGCAGTACTTC. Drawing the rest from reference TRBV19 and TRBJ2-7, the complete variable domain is DGGITQSPKYLFRKEGQNVTLSCEQNLNHDAMYWYRQDPGQGLRLIYYSQIVNDFQKGDIAEGYSVSREKKESFPLTVTSAQKNPTAFYLCASSIAAGVLLEQYFGPGTRLTVT.

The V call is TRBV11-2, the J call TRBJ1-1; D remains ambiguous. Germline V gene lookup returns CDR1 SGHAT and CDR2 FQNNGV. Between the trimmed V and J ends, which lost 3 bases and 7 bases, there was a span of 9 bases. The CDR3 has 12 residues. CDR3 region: CASSFSDGEAFF. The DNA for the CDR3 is TGTGCCAGCAGCTTTAGCGACGGTGAAGCTTTCTTT.

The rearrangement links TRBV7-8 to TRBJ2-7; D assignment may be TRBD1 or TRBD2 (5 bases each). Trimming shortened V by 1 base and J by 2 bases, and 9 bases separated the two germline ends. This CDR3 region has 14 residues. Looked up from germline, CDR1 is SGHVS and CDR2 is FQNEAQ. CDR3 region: CASSLVGTAYEQYF. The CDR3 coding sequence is TGTGCCAGCAGCTTAGTAGGGACGGCCTACGAGCAGTACTTC. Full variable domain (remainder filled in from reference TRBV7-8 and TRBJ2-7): GAGVSQSPRYKVAKRGQDVALRCDPISGHVSLFWYQQALGQGPEFLTYFQNEAQLDKSGLPSDRFFAERPEGSVSTLKIQRTQQEDSAVYLCASSLVGTAYEQYFGPGTRLTVT.

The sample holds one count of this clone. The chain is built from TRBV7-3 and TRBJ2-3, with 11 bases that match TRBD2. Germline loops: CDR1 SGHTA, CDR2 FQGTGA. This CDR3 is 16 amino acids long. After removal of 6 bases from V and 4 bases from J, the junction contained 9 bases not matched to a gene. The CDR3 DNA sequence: TGTGCCAGCAGTATTAGCGGGGGGGCCGAGGCAGATACGCAGTATTTT. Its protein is CASSISGGAEADTQYF.

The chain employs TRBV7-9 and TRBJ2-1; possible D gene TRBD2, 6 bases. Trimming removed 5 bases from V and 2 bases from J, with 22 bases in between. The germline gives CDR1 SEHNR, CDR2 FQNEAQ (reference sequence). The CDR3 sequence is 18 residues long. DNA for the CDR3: TGTGCCAGCAGCCCCCGGATTTATCGGGAGACGACCTACAATGAGCAGTTCTTC. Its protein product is CASSPRIYRETTYNEQFF.

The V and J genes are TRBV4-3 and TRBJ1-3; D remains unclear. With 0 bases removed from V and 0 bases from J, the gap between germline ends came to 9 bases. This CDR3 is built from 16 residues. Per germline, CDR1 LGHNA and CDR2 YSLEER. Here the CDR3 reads CASSQDREHSGNTIYF. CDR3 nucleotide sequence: TGCGCCAGCAGCCAAGATAGAGAGCACTCTGGAAACACCATATATTTT.

The CDR3 nucleotides read TGTGCCAGTACCCAGCGGAGTTACAATGAGCAGTTCTTC. Its translation: CASTQRSYNEQFF. This rearrangement joins TRBV19 to TRBJ2-1, with D tentatively TRBD2 (5 bases). The CDR3 totals 13 residues. The V end was cut by 7 bases, the J end by 4 bases, with 11 bases between. CDR1 and CDR2 from the germline V gene are LNHDA and SQIVND (reference sequence). The full variable domain, completed using reference TRBV19 and TRBJ2-1, is DGGITQSPKYLFRKEGQNVTLSCEQNLNHDAMYWYRQDPGQGLRLIYYSQIVNDFQKGDIAEGYSVSREKKESFPLTVTSAQKNPTAFYLCASTQRSYNEQFFGPGTRLTVL.

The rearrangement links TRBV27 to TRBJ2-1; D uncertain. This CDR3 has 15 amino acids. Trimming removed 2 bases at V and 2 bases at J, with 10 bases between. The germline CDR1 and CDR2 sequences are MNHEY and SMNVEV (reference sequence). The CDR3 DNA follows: TGTGCCAGCAGTTTAGGGCGGTTGGCCTACAATGAGCAGTTCTTC. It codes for CASSLGRLAYNEQFF.

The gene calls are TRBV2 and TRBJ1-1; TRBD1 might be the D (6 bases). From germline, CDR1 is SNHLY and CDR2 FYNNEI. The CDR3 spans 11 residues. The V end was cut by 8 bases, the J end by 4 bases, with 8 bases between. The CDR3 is CASGGATEAFF. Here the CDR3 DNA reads TGTGCCAGCGGGGGGGCCACTGAAGCTTTCTTT. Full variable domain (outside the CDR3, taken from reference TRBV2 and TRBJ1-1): EPEVTQTPSHQVTQMGQEVILRCVPISNHLYFYWYRQILGQKVEFLVSFYNNEISEKSEIFDDQFSVERPDGSNFTLKIRSTKLEDSAMYFCASGGATEAFFGQGTRLTVV.

The CDR3 protein is CAISESSASYQETQYF. DNA for the CDR3: TGTGCCATCAGTGAGTCAAGTGCCTCGTACCAAGAGACCCAGTACTTC. V usage is TRBV10-3 and J usage is TRBJ2-5; no clear D gene. The germline V gene has CDR1 ENHRY and CDR2 SYGVKD. CDR3 length equals 16 residues. V dropped 0 bases and J dropped 0 bases, with 11 bases sitting between them.

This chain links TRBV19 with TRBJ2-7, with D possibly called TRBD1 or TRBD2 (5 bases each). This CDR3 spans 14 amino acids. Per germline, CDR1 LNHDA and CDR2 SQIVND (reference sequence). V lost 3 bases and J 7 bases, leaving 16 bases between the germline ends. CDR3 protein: CASSIGTDVQEQYF. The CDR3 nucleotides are TGTGCCAGTAGTATTGGGACGGACGTCCAGGAGCAGTACTTC.

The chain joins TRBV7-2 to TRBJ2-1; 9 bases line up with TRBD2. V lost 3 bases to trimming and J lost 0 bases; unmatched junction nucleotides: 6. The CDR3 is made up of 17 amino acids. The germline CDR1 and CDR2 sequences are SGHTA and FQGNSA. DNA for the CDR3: TGTGCCAGCAGCTTGTGGCTAGCGGGAAGCTCCTACAATGAGCAGTTCTTC. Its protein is CASSLWLAGSSYNEQFF.

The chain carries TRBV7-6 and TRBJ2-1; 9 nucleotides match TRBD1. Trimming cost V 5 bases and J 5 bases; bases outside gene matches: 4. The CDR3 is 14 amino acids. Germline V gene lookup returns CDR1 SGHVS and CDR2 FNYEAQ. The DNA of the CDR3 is TGTGCCAGCAGCAAATGGACAGGGGACAATGAGCAGTTCTTC. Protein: CASSKWTGDNEQFF. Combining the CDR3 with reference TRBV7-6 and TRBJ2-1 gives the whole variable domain GAGVSQSPRYKVTKRGQDVALRCDPISGHVSLYWYRQALGQGPEFLTYFNYEAQQDKSGLPNDRFSAERPEGSISTLTIQRTEQRDSAMYRCASSKWTGDNEQFFGPGTRLTVL.

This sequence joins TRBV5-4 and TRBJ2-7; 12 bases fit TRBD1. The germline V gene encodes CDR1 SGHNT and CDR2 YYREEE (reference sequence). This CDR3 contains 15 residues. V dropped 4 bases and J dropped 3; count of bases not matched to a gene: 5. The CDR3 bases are TGTGCCAGCAGCAGCCGGGACAGGGGGCTCTACGAGCAGTACTTC. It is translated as CASSSRDRGLYEQYF. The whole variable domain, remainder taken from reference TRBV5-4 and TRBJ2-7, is ETGVTQSPTHLIKTRGQQVTLRCSSQSGHNTVSWYQQALGQGPQFIFQYYREEENGRGNFPPRFSGLQFPNYSSELNVNALELDDSALYLCASSSRDRGLYEQYFGPGTRLTVT.